Here is one T cell receptor (beta chain) with its context. Its target is unknown. A clone one base away is much larger, so this may be a read error. For the second PCR, which ran for about 7 to 12 cycles, a sample-barcoded 5' primer and a J-beta primer mix were used. A single record per CDR3 protein comes from TCRdb applying MiXCR to the 5' RACE reads. This sample carries 1.5 million to 2 million distinct CDR3 sequences, about 28% of them seen once, and the ten largest clones take 7.7%. Ranging in age from about 6 to 95, the donors were healthy Caucasian individuals from Russia. This sample was taken from a study of blood T cells in healthy people across ages. CDR1 and CDR2 (germline): SGDLS, YYNGEE. The CDR3 is 14 amino acids. Study outcomes and limitations: Among long-lived donors, naive CD4+ cells were more numerous and diversity higher than in aged donors. Higher naive T cell percentage went strongly together with higher TCR beta diversity. Per million T cells, the diversity of TCR beta decreased roughly linearly as age advanced.

The sample comprised blood. The rearrangement joins TRBV9 to TRBJ2-7; TRBD1 is a possible D gene (6 bases). The receptor was isolated from a woman aged 25 to 39 in good health. The CDR3 sequence: CAGSPATGSYEQYF. In DNA, the CDR3 is TGTGCCGGCAGCCCAGCGACAGGTTCCTACGAGCAGTACTTC.